The 12 T cell receptor beta chains reported below all come from one sample, sequenced in a study of blood T cell repertoires in COVID-19. TCRdb's table, derived via immunoSEQ multiplex PCR, lists solely in-frame clones and lacks some. The sample holds hundreds of thousands of clones, around 90% seen once. Sequencing input: peripheral blood. The receptors were sampled from a man older than 75 with acute or convalescent COVID-19.

V is TRBV5-5 and J is TRBJ2-2; 8 bases are a match to TRBD1. With V trimmed by 4 bases and J by 3 bases, 5 bases remained unmatched. In germline, CDR1 is SGHKS, CDR2 YYEKEE (reference sequence). There are 15 residues in the CDR3. CDR3 in DNA: TGTGCCAGCAGCCCAGGGGGCGGCGACACCGGGGAGCTGTTTTTT. Protein: CASSPGGGDTGELFF.

This chain links TRBV7-3 with TRBJ2-1; D remains ambiguous. This CDR3 is 14 amino acids long. Germline V CDR1 and CDR2: SGHTA, FQGTGA. Trimming pared 2 bases from V and 0 bases from J, leaving 5 bases between. The CDR3 DNA reads as TGTGCCAGCAGCTTATCAGGCTCCTACAATGAGCAGTTCTTC. Translated, it gives CASSLSGSYNEQFF.

The rearrangement uses TRBV6-5 and TRBJ1-4; possibly TRBD1 for D (5 bases). The CDR3 extends over 14 amino acids. Trimming shortened V by 4 bases and J by 8 bases, and 14 bases separated the two germline ends. Germline V gene lookup returns CDR1 MNHEY and CDR2 SVGAGI. DNA for the CDR3: TGTGCCAGCAGTTCGCAGGGAATTCGCGAAAAACTGTTTTTT. Its translation is CASSSQGIREKLFF.

This clone occurred once. The genes are TRBV7-3 and TRBJ1-2, with D possibly being TRBD1 (5 bases). This CDR3 region has 15 residues. V was trimmed by 1 base and J by 0 bases, leaving 9 bases between them. Germline CDR1 SGHTA, CDR2 FQGTGA. The CDR3 DNA follows: TGTGCCAGCAGCTTAAACGGGGGTCCTAACTATGGCTACACCTTC. Translation: CASSLNGGPNYGYTF.

J is TRBJ2-1 and V is TRBV2, with a possible D match to TRBD1 (6 bases). The CDR3 contains 14 residues. V was trimmed by 3 bases and J by 3 bases, leaving 9 bases between them. The germline CDR1 and CDR2 sequences are SNHLY and FYNNEI. The CDR3 DNA reads TGTGCCAGCAGTGAGAGGGGGAGCTACAATGAGCAGTTCTTC. Translated, it gives CASSERGSYNEQFF.

The chain recombines TRBV9 with TRBJ1-4, with D maybe TRBD1 (6 bases). The CDR3 contains 15 residues. Germline V gene lookup returns CDR1 SGDLS and CDR2 YYNGEE. V shed 3 bases and J shed 7 bases, with 16 bases lying between them. The CDR3: CASSATGTRGEKLFF. CDR3 DNA: TGTGCCAGCAGCGCAACCGGGACAAGGGGTGAAAAACTGTTTTTT.

The chain links TRBV7-8 to TRBJ1-5; 7 nucleotides agree with TRBD1. The CDR3 runs 15 residues. CDR1 SGHVS and CDR2 FQNEAQ come from the germline V gene. The junction had 4 bases not matched to a gene; V was cut back by 1 base and J by 4 bases. CDR3 nucleotides: TGTGCCAGCAGCTTAGTGGGACAGCCGAATCAGCCCCAGCATTTT. This codes for CASSLVGQPNQPQHF.

This chain joins TRBV6-5 and TRBJ1-2; possible D gene TRBD1, 6 bases. CDR3 length equals 14 residues. Germline V CDR1 and CDR2: MNHEY, SVGAGI. Trimming stripped 2 bases from V and 8 bases from J, with 15 bases between. CDR3 sequence reads: CASSYHTGLGGYTF. The CDR3, as DNA: TGTGCCAGCAGTTACCACACAGGGCTCGGGGGCTACACCTTC.

The J gene is TRBJ2-2, the V gene TRBV7-6; 8 bases line up with TRBD2. Germline values: CDR1 SGHVS, CDR2 FNYEAQ. CDR3 length: 15 residues. The junction had 2 bases not matched to a gene; V was cut back by 5 bases and J by 0 bases. CDR3: CASSRRGANTGELFF. Here the CDR3 DNA reads TGTGCCAGCAGCCGGCGGGGGGCGAACACCGGGGAGCTGTTTTTT.

The rearrangement links TRBV18 to TRBJ2-2; 7 nucleotides match TRBD1. The V gene's germline CDR1 is KGHSH and CDR2 LQKENI. The V and J ends lost 4 bases and 2 bases, in that order; junction bases with no gene match: 4. This CDR3 spans 15 amino acids. CDR3 DNA: TGTGCCAGCTCACAAGGGACAGTCAACACCGGGGAGCTGTTTTTT. As protein: CASSQGTVNTGELFF. Supplemented by reference TRBV18 and TRBJ2-2, the full variable domain reads NAGVMQNPRHLVRRRGQEARLRCSPMKGHSHVYWYRQLPEEGLKFMVYLQKENIIDESGMPKERFSAEFPKEGPSILRIQQVVRGDSAAYFCASSQGTVNTGELFFGEGSRLTVL.

This sequence joins TRBV29-1 and TRBJ2-1; possibly TRBD2 for D (6 bases). V shed 1 base and J shed 0 bases, with 10 bases lying between them. CDR1 is SQVTM and CDR2 is ANQGSEA in the germline V gene. CDR3 length equals 15 residues. The CDR3, as DNA: TGCAGCGTTGAAGGGGGGGACTTCTCCTACAATGAGCAGTTCTTC. It encodes CSVEGGDFSYNEQFF.

The chain employs TRBV7-8 and TRBJ2-1; D is possibly TRBD1 (5 bases). V lost 5 bases and J lost 7, with 30 bases in between. The germline V gene has CDR1 SGHVS and CDR2 FQNEAQ. The CDR3 runs 19 residues. The CDR3 DNA is TGTGCCAGCAGCCGTGGATTTCGATTTGGGGTTGGGGCGGTGAATGAGCAGTTCTTC. Its translation: CASSRGFRFGVGAVNEQFF.